This is a list of T cell receptor beta chains from one sample in a study of beta chain features in type 1 diabetes. Libraries were prepared by immunoSEQ multiplex PCR; TCRdb keeps only in-frame clonotypes and omits some of them. This table holds approximately 260,000 clones, roughly 20% found once. Sequenced sample: naive CD4+ T cells from blood. These receptors originate from a middle-aged woman with type 1 diabetes. CDR3s include the opening cysteine and the closing phenylalanine or tryptophan. The D gene is left open where the match is weak. Size values are once, few and many counts, or a class for expanded clones, and some rows have none.

D	size	V	J	CDR3	DNA
-	-	TRBV7-2	TRBJ2-1	CASSLDDSSFYNEQFF	TGTGCCAGCAGCTTAGATGACAGCAGCTTCTACAATGAGCAGTTCTTC
-	-	TRBV14	TRBJ2-7	CASSLLTVPYEQYF	TGTGCCAGCAGCTTATTGACAGTTCCCTACGAGCAGTACTTC
-	-	TRBV4-1	TRBJ1-1	CASSHNSGLNTEAFF	TGCGCCAGCAGCCATAACAGCGGACTGAACACTGAAGCTTTCTTT
-	-	TRBV7-2	TRBJ1-2	CASSSPLTYNYGYTF	TGTGCCAGCAGCTCCCCTCTCACATATAACTATGGCTACACCTTC
-	-	TRBV28	TRBJ2-7	CASTLGSLGYEQYF	TGTGCCAGCACCCTCGGGAGCTTGGGGTACGAGCAGTACTTC
TRBD2	once	TRBV11-2	TRBJ2-1	CASSLGLAGINEQFF	TGTGCCAGCAGCCTGGGACTAGCGGGAATCAATGAGCAGTTCTTC
TRBD1	-	TRBV9	TRBJ1-2	CASSVAPQGVYGYTF	TGTGCCAGCAGCGTAGCCCCCCAGGGGGTCTATGGCTACACCTTC
-	-	TRBV30	TRBJ1-1	CAWSLQANTEAFF	TGTGCCTGGTCTCTCCAGGCGAACACTGAAGCTTTCTTT
TRBD1	few	TRBV18	TRBJ1-1	CASSSGQGRTEAFF	TGTGCCAGCTCATCCGGACAGGGGAGGACTGAAGCTTTCTTT
TRBD1	-	TRBV7-2	TRBJ1-4	CASSLGLGTATNEKLFF	TGTGCCAGCAGCTTAGGTCTCGGGACAGCAACTAATGAAAAACTGTTTTTT
-	-	TRBV9	TRBJ1-1	CASSVAGDDTEAFF	TGTGCCAGCAGCGTAGCAGGGGACGACACTGAAGCTTTCTTT
-	-	TRBV6-9	TRBJ2-2	CASRPTGPTGELFF	TGTGCCAGCAGGCCGACGGGTCCGACCGGGGAGCTGTTTTTT
-	-	TRBV19	TRBJ1-5	CASSTQDTNQPQHF	TGTGCCAGTAGTACCCAGGACACTAATCAGCCCCAGCATTTT
-	few	TRBV2	TRBJ1-2	CASNPDSQRGYTF	TGTGCCAGCAACCCTGACAGCCAACGGGGCTACACCTTC
-	-	TRBV2	TRBJ2-5	CASNIQGSQETQYF	TGTGCCAGCAACATCCAGGGGTCACAAGAGACCCAGTACTTC
TRBD2	-	TRBV5-6	TRBJ2-1	CASSPRLAVRNEQFF	TGTGCCAGCAGCCCCAGACTAGCGGTTAGGAATGAGCAGTTCTTC
TRBD2	-	TRBV30	TRBJ2-7	CAWTRLAGNYEQYF	TGTGCCTGGACTAGACTAGCGGGGAACTACGAGCAGTACTTC
TRBD1	-	TRBV29-1	TRBJ1-4	CSVVAGGSRKLFF	TGCAGCGTTGTGGCAGGGGGCTCCCGAAAACTGTTTTTT
TRBD1	-	TRBV4-3	TRBJ2-3	CASSQDLWTGGHTQYF	TGCGCCAGCAGCCAAGATCTTTGGACAGGGGGGCATACGCAGTATTTT
-	few	TRBV18	TRBJ1-1	CASSSAGDTEAFF	TGTGCCAGCTCATCAGCGGGGGACACTGAAGCTTTCTTT
-	few	TRBV28	TRBJ1-2	CASSTGTHLNYAF	TGTGCCAGCAGTACTGGGACACACCTTAACTATGCCTTC
TRBD1	-	TRBV5-4	TRBJ1-2	CASSQGTDYGYTF	TGTGCCAGCAGCCAAGGGACAGACTATGGCTACACCTTC
TRBD1	few	TRBV10-3	TRBJ1-1	CAITSDRDGTEAFF	TGTGCCATCACCTCGGACAGGGATGGGACTGAAGCTTTCTTT
TRBD1	-	TRBV10-3	TRBJ1-2	CAITSGQADGYTF	TGTGCCATCACGTCGGGACAGGCGGATGGCTACACCTTC
-	few	TRBV7-8	TRBJ2-2	CASSQTGNTGELFF	TGTGCCAGCAGCCAGACAGGGAACACCGGGGAGCTGTTTTTT
-	few	TRBV6-1	TRBJ2-4	CASSPLGPGGIQYF	TGTGCCAGCAGTCCTCTGGGGCCCGGGGGCATTCAGTACTTC
TRBD1	few	TRBV9	TRBJ1-1	CASSGTGGTEAFF	TGTGCCAGCAGCGGTACAGGGGGCACTGAAGCTTTCTTT
TRBD2	-	TRBV9	TRBJ2-7	CASSPGLTSYEQYF	TGTGCCAGCAGCCCGGGACTAACCTCCTACGAGCAGTACTTC
TRBD1	-	TRBV5-4	TRBJ1-4	CASSLRQGRGEKLFF	TGTGCCAGCAGCTTACGACAGGGCCGAGGTGAAAAACTGTTTTTT
TRBD2	few	TRBV6-5	TRBJ2-2	CASKRDGTTGELFF	TGTGCCAGCAAGCGGGACGGAACCACCGGGGAGCTGTTTTTT
-	few	TRBV28	TRBJ2-7	CASSFSVTYEQYF	TGTGCCAGCAGTTTCTCGGTAACCTACGAGCAGTACTTC
TRBD1	few	TRBV28	TRBJ2-7	CASSQPGQGSTGRYEQYF	TGTGCCAGCAGTCAACCGGGACAGGGGTCCACTGGGCGCTACGAGCAGTACTTC
-	-	TRBV4-3	TRBJ1-4	CASSQPGSGEKLFF	TGCGCCAGCAGCCAACCAGGCTCTGGTGAAAAACTGTTTTTT
TRBD2	-	TRBV30	TRBJ2-7	CAWSKWREGRYEQYF	TGTGCCTGGAGTAAATGGCGGGAGGGCCGATACGAGCAGTACTTC
TRBD2	-	TRBV9	TRBJ2-1	CASSVGLAGDVDEQFF	TGTGCCAGCAGCGTAGGACTAGCAGGAGACGTAGATGAGCAGTTCTTC
-	-	TRBV28	TRBJ2-3	CASSLWTRGDTQYF	TGTGCCAGCAGTTTATGGACGCGGGGAGATACGCAGTATTTT
TRBD2	-	TRBV4-3	TRBJ2-2	CASSQETSGKGGELFF	TGCGCCAGCAGCCAAGAGACTAGCGGGAAAGGCGGGGAGCTGTTTTTT
-	-	TRBV5-6	TRBJ1-5	CASSLYGGSNQPQHF	TGTGCCAGCAGCTTGTACGGGGGTAGCAATCAGCCCCAGCATTTT
-	few	TRBV5-4	TRBJ2-1	CASSLGEPYNEQFF	TGTGCCAGCAGCTTGGGCGAGCCCTACAATGAGCAGTTCTTC
-	-	TRBV25-1	TRBJ1-1	CASSGNTWNTEAFF	TGTGCCAGCAGTGGAAATACATGGAACACTGAAGCTTTCTTT
TRBD1	-	TRBV12-5	TRBJ1-2	CASGSSGTDGYTF	TGTGCTAGTGGTTCATCCGGGACAGATGGCTACACCTTC
-	-	TRBV7-2	TRBJ2-6	CASSQGPSGANVLTF	TGTGCCAGCAGCCAGGGTCCCTCTGGGGCCAACGTCCTGACTTTC
TRBD1	-	TRBV15	TRBJ2-7	CATTQGQGPYEQYF	TGTGCCACCACCCAGGGACAGGGCCCTTACGAGCAGTACTTC
-	-	TRBV9	TRBJ2-7	CASSVAGSGNYEQYF	TGTGCCAGCAGCGTAGCGGGTAGCGGAAATTACGAGCAGTACTTC
TRBD2	few	TRBV14	TRBJ2-1	CASSQVFTSGNEQFF	TGTGCCAGCAGCCAAGTCTTTACTAGCGGAAATGAGCAGTTCTTC
TRBD2	-	TRBV6-5	TRBJ2-1	CASSLSLAGNEQFF	TGTGCCAGCAGTTTGTCGTTAGCGGGGAATGAGCAGTTCTTC
-	-	TRBV5-4	TRBJ1-2	CASTLDSLLGYTF	TGTGCCAGCACCCTGGACAGCCTATTGGGCTACACCTTC
TRBD1	-	TRBV4-3	TRBJ1-1	CASSHDRGTEAFF	TGCGCCAGCAGTCACGACAGGGGGACTGAAGCTTTCTTT
-	few	TRBV7-9	TRBJ1-5	CASSPEGDPQHF	TGTGCCAGCAGCCCCGAGGGTGATCCCCAGCATTTT
-	-	TRBV30	TRBJ2-3	CAWSPLRAQYF	TGTGCCTGGAGTCCACTGCGGGCGCAGTATTTT
-	-	TRBV29-1	TRBJ2-3	CSVGRALTDTQYF	TGCAGCGTTGGGAGGGCCCTCACAGATACGCAGTATTTT
-	-	TRBV29-1	TRBJ1-2	CSVEDPRKQGYGYTF	TGCAGCGTTGAAGATCCCCGTAAACAGGGTTATGGCTACACCTTC
TRBD1	-	TRBV2	TRBJ2-3	CASRDRGGDTQYF	TGTGCCAGCAGAGACAGGGGTGGAGATACGCAGTATTTT
-	-	TRBV30	TRBJ1-2	CAWSVGGRGYTF	TGTGCCTGGAGTGTTGGAGGGAGAGGCTACACCTTC
TRBD2	few	TRBV5-1	TRBJ2-7	CASSPPGTSGINEQYF	TGCGCCAGCAGTCCTCCGGGGACTAGCGGGATCAACGAGCAGTACTTC
TRBD2	-	TRBV9	TRBJ2-1	CASSEAGGSYNEQFF	TGTGCCAGCAGCGAAGCGGGGGGATCCTACAATGAGCAGTTCTTC
TRBD1	-	TRBV5-8	TRBJ1-1	CASRRDRISTEAFF	TGTGCCAGCAGGCGGGACAGGATATCCACTGAAGCTTTCTTT
-	-	TRBV5-4	TRBJ2-7	CASSFVAGVKQYF	TGTGCCAGCAGCTTTGTAGCAGGGGTCAAGCAGTACTTC
-	few	TRBV7-3	TRBJ2-3	CASSLQASSTDTQYF	TGTGCCAGCAGCTTACAGGCCTCCTCCACAGATACGCAGTATTTT